The 30 T cell receptor beta chains in this list originate from one sample, sequenced in a study of cytomegalovirus exposure and HLA in healthy donors. Primers: 60 Vbeta forward and 13 Jbeta reverse. Assay: immunoSEQ multiplex PCR; the TCRdb copy retains only in-frame clones and omits some. Seen in this sample are roughly 62,000 clones; the ten most common clones hold 3.5% to 4%. The sample comprised PBMCs. These receptors all come from a male donor in good health and CMV-seronegative.

V is TRBV28 and J is TRBJ2-2; TRBD2 might be the D (6 bases). The V end lost 8 bases, the J end lost 1 base, and 8 bases lay between the germline ends. The CDR3 is 13 amino acids. Germline CDR1 is MDHEN and CDR2 is SYDVKM. The CDR3 reads CASRGKNTGELFF. For the CDR3, the DNA is TGTGCCAGCCGGGGGAAGAACACCGGGGAGCTGTTTTTT.

The V and J genes are TRBV28 and TRBJ1-2; 12 nucleotides agree with TRBD1. The CDR3 is 15 amino acids. The V gene's germline CDR1 is MDHEN and CDR2 SYDVKM. V lost 3 bases, J lost 5 bases, and 4 bases stayed unmatched. The CDR3 bases are TGTGCCAGCAGTTTGGGACAGGGGGCGAGATATGGCTACACCTTC. Protein: CASSLGQGARYGYTF.

The chain couples TRBV6-1 to TRBJ1-2; 7 positions agree with TRBD1. V gave up 2 bases and J gave up 8 bases; unmatched junction bases: 5. Germline V gene data show CDR1 as MNHNS and CDR2 as SASEGT. The CDR3 consists of 13 residues. The CDR3 spells CASSEKGGAGYTF. The CDR3 nucleotides read TGTGCCAGCAGTGAAAAAGGGGGCGCAGGCTACACCTTC.

On this clone: Other DNA sequences from this sample encode an identical CDR3 as well. This sequence joins TRBV6-4 and TRBJ2-6; TRBD1 aligns across 9 bases. V lost 4 bases and J lost 0; bases outside the gene matches: 1. Germline V lookup: CDR1 MRHNA, CDR2 SNTAGT. The CDR3 is made up of 16 amino acids. The CDR3, as DNA: TGTGCCAGCAGTGTGACAGGGGGCTCTGGGGCCAACGTCCTGACTTTC. Translating gives CASSVTGGSGANVLTF.

The rearrangement uses TRBV5-8 and TRBJ1-5; 8 positions agree with TRBD1. Trimming cost V 4 bases and J 1 base; bases outside gene matches: 1. The CDR3 is 14 amino acids. Germline CDR1 and CDR2: SGHTS and YDEGEE. This CDR3 reads CASSRQGSNQPQHF. CDR3 DNA sequence: TGTGCCAGCAGCCGACAGGGGAGCAATCAGCCCCAGCATTTT. The whole variable domain, remainder taken from reference TRBV5-8 and TRBJ1-5, is EAGVTQSPTHLIKTRGQQATLRCSPISGHTSVYWYQQALGLGLQFLLWYDEGEERNRGNFPPRFSGRQFPNYSSELNVNALELEDSALYLCASSRQGSNQPQHFGDGTRLSIL.

The chain employs TRBV27 and TRBJ2-7, with 7 bases lining up with TRBD2. V gave up 6 bases and J gave up 3 bases; unmatched junction bases: 11. The CDR3 covers 15 residues. Germline CDR1 reads MNHEY; CDR2 reads SMNVEV (reference sequence). The CDR3 DNA follows: TGTGCCAGCAGCCCTGCGAGCGGGGTAGACTACGAGCAGTACTTC. This codes for CASSPASGVDYEQYF.

CDR3 protein: CASSLGVWGDSYNSPLHF. DNA for the CDR3: TGTGCCAGCAGCTTGGGCGTTTGGGGGGATTCCTATAATTCACCCCTCCACTTT. The chain combines TRBV5-6 with TRBJ1-6; maybe TRBD1 (5 bases). CDR3 size: 18 residues. Germline V gene data show CDR1 as SGHDT and CDR2 as YYEEEE. V shed 0 bases and J shed 1 base, with 14 bases lying between them.

The J gene is TRBJ2-6, the V gene TRBV4-3, with a tentative D call TRBD2 (5 bases). The V and J ends lost 4 bases and 0 bases respectively, with 13 bases between them. Germline CDR1 and CDR2: LGHNA and YSLEER. CDR3 length equals 17 residues. The CDR3 DNA sequence: TGCGCCAGCAGCCTAACGGGGTCGTACTCTGGGGCCAACGTCCTGACTTTC. Translation: CASSLTGSYSGANVLTF.

The chain is built from TRBV28 and TRBJ2-7; TRBD1 matches 9 bases. The V segment lost 5 bases and the J segment 5 bases; nucleotides outside the gene matches: 10. From germline, CDR1 is MDHEN and CDR2 SYDVKM. The CDR3 sequence is 15 residues long. The CDR3 is CASSPQGQGVHEQYF. CDR3 nucleotides: TGTGCCAGCAGTCCGCAGGGACAGGGCGTCCACGAGCAGTACTTC.

This rearrangement joins TRBV7-8 to TRBJ1-4, with TRBD1 as a possible D gene (6 bases). The CDR3 is 14 residues long. V gave up 6 bases and J gave up 2 bases, with 10 bases separating them. Germline CDR1 SGHVS, CDR2 FQNEAQ. In DNA, the CDR3 is TGTGCCAGCAGACAGGGTAGGACTAATGAAAAACTGTTTTTT. Its translation is CASRQGRTNEKLFF.

The V call is TRBV18, the J call TRBJ2-3; TRBD2 aligns across 8 bases. This CDR3 spans 16 amino acids. V gave up 6 bases and J gave up 4 bases; unmatched junction bases: 12. Germline-derived CDR1 and CDR2 are KGHSH and LQKENI. CDR3 region: CASSPLGSGSPDTQYF. The CDR3 DNA sequence: TGTGCCAGCTCCCCTCTAGGGAGCGGGAGCCCAGATACGCAGTATTTT. The whole variable domain, filled in from reference TRBV18 and TRBJ2-3, reads NAGVMQNPRHLVRRRGQEARLRCSPMKGHSHVYWYRQLPEEGLKFMVYLQKENIIDESGMPKERFSAEFPKEGPSILRIQQVVRGDSAAYFCASSPLGSGSPDTQYFGPGTRLTVL.

In DNA, the CDR3 is TGCAGCGGGGGGGAGCCCTACGAGCAGTACTTC. This encodes CSGGEPYEQYF. The rearrangement links TRBV29-1 to TRBJ2-7; D possibly corresponds to TRBD2 (6 bases). The CDR3 runs to 11 residues. Looked up from germline, CDR1 is SQVTM and CDR2 is ANQGSEA. V dropped 7 bases and J dropped 2 bases, with 9 bases sitting between them.

This chain connects TRBV10-3 to TRBJ2-1; 12 bases match TRBD1. With 6 bases clipped from V and 0 bases from J, the junction kept 12 bases outside the gene matches. The CDR3 sequence is 19 residues long. Germline V gene lookup returns CDR1 ENHRY and CDR2 SYGVKD. CDR3 nucleotides: TGTGCCATCAGGCCGGGACAGGGGGCGTTAAGAAGCTCCTACAATGAGCAGTTCTTC. This translates into CAIRPGQGALRSSYNEQFF.

The chain combines TRBV23-1 with TRBJ2-4; possible D gene TRBD2, 5 bases. Being an ORF, TRBV23-1 has a function that is uncertain. The CDR3 extends over 19 amino acids. V lost 8 bases to trimming and J lost 1 base, with 27 bases between them. The DNA of the CDR3 is TGCGCCAGCCGCGGATGGGGAAGCACCAGAGGGAAGGCCAAAAACATTCAGTACTTC. Translated: CASRGWGSTRGKAKNIQYF.

The chain links TRBV7-2 to TRBJ1-2; TRBD1 might be the D (5 bases). CDR3 length equals 15 residues. Per germline, CDR1 SGHTA and CDR2 FQGNSA. Trimming took off 4 bases at V and 8 bases at J, with 20 bases between the two ends. DNA for the CDR3: TGTGCCAGCAGCTGGAGCCTTGGGGCCAGGGCGGGCTACACCTTC. It codes for CASSWSLGARAGYTF.

CDR3 DNA sequence: TGTGCCAGCTCACCACAGAAGGGGGTCAATGAGCAGTTCTTC. It specifies CASSPQKGVNEQFF. J is TRBJ2-1 and V is TRBV18, with D tentatively TRBD1 (6 bases). V was clipped by 1 base and J by 6 bases, with 10 bases between them. Germline lookup yields CDR1 KGHSH and CDR2 LQKENI. CDR3 size: 14 residues.

The chain carries TRBV5-6 and TRBJ2-7; D unclear. This CDR3 has 11 amino acids. The germline V gene has CDR1 SGHDT and CDR2 YYEEEE. The V end was cut by 3 bases, the J end by 7 bases, with 8 bases between. The CDR3 coding sequence is TGTGCCAGCAGCTGGAGCCGAGAGCAGTACTTC. Residues: CASSWSREQYF.

The V and J genes are TRBV25-1 and TRBJ1-3, with D perhaps matching TRBD1 (6 bases). CDR1 and CDR2 (germline): MGHDK, SYGVNS. Trimming stripped 3 bases from V and 0 bases from J, with 12 bases between. The CDR3 totals 16 residues. In DNA, the CDR3 is TGTGCCAGCAGTGATCCACACAGGGTCTCTGGAAACACCATATATTTT. Translation gives CASSDPHRVSGNTIYF.

This chain connects TRBV4-3 to TRBJ1-2; no definite D call. CDR1 and CDR2 from the germline V gene are LGHNA and YSLEER. With 0 bases removed from V and 0 bases from J, the gap between germline ends came to 11 bases. The length of the CDR3 is 16 residues. This CDR3 is CASSQDIGVANYGYTF. The CDR3 DNA is TGCGCCAGCAGCCAAGATATCGGGGTAGCTAACTATGGCTACACCTTC.

This sequence joins TRBV6-5 and TRBJ2-7; TRBD1 agrees at 8 bases. The CDR3 length is 13 residues. V dropped 1 base and J dropped 7; count of bases not matched to a gene: 3. The germline V gene encodes CDR1 MNHEY and CDR2 SVGAGI. CDR3 amino acids: CASSYLTGVEQYF. CDR3 coding DNA: TGTGCCAGCAGTTACTTGACAGGGGTTGAGCAGTACTTC.

The V call is TRBV5-1, the J call TRBJ2-1; 7 bases map to TRBD2. Trimming cost V 0 bases and J 8 bases; bases outside gene matches: 14. CDR1 and CDR2 (germline): SGHRS, YFSETQ. CDR3 length: 17 residues. The CDR3 here is CASSLAVAGAATDEQFF. CDR3 coding DNA: TGCGCCAGCAGCTTGGCAGTAGCGGGTGCGGCCACGGATGAGCAGTTCTTC.

The V call is TRBV29-1, the J call TRBJ2-5; D gene unclear. Germline V gene lookup returns CDR1 SQVTM and CDR2 ANQGSEA. The CDR3 has 13 residues. Trimming stripped 2 bases from V and 4 bases from J, with 11 bases between. CDR3 nucleotides: TGCAGCGTTGAACGGAGCTTGGGAGAGACCCAGTACTTC. Protein product: CSVERSLGETQYF.

The V gene is TRBV6-1, the J gene TRBJ2-7, with D possibly matching TRBD1 (6 bases). The CDR3 totals 14 residues. Germline V gene data show CDR1 as MNHNS and CDR2 as SASEGT. The V and J ends lost 7 bases and 7 bases respectively, with 20 bases between them. The CDR3 DNA is TGTGCCAGCACCCGACAGGAGACCGTCTTGGAGCAGTACTTC. The encoded protein is CASTRQETVLEQYF.

The V gene is TRBV9, the J gene TRBJ2-2; D is unclear. Germline CDR1 reads SGDLS; CDR2 reads YYNGEE. V lost 2 bases, J lost 7 bases, and 9 bases lay in between. The CDR3 contains 13 residues. The chain's CDR3 is CASSVSENGELFF. The CDR3 DNA sequence: TGTGCCAGCAGCGTTTCGGAGAACGGGGAGCTGTTTTTT.

This chain joins TRBV28 and TRBJ1-4, with D maybe TRBD1 (5 bases). The germline V gene encodes CDR1 MDHEN and CDR2 SYDVKM. The CDR3 contains 11 residues. Trimming left V 8 bases short and J 11 bases short, with 12 bases between. CDR3 bases: TGTGCCAGCGGGCGGGGACGGAAACTGTTTTTT. Amino acids: CASGRGRKLFF.

The chain combines TRBV30 with TRBJ2-1; 8 positions match TRBD2. The J segment lost 9 bases and the V segment lost 1 base, leaving 5 bases of the junction unmatched. The CDR3 runs to 13 residues. The germline gives CDR1 GTSNPN, CDR2 SVGIG (reference sequence). Written as DNA, the CDR3 is TGTGCCTGGAGTGACAATAGCGGGACTGAGCAGTTCTTC. It specifies CAWSDNSGTEQFF.

The CDR3 coding sequence is TGTGCCAGCAGCTTACGTGCGGGACCCTCCGGAGATACGCAGTATTTT. It translates to CASSLRAGPSGDTQYF. This chain connects TRBV7-2 to TRBJ2-3; D might be TRBD2 (6 bases). V shed 2 bases and J shed 5 bases, with 17 bases lying between them. The CDR3 runs to 16 residues. CDR1 and CDR2 from the germline V gene are SGHTA and FQGNSA.

The genes are TRBV20-1 and TRBJ2-7; D might be TRBD2 (6 bases). V was cut by 5 bases and J by 4 bases, with 9 bases left in between. The length of the CDR3 is 11 residues. In germline, CDR1 is DFQATT, CDR2 SNEGSKA (reference sequence). Here the CDR3 DNA reads TGCAGTGCTTCCGGGGGATACGAGCAGTACTTC. This sequence encodes CSASGGYEQYF.

As concerns this clone: Mismatch with germline at one junction end may stem from a read error. The chain is built from TRBV7-2 and TRBJ2-3; 7 bases are shared with TRBD2. The CDR3 sequence is 14 residues long. Germline loops: CDR1 SGHTA, CDR2 FQGNSA. CDR3 sequence reads: CASTPGGNTDKQYF. The CDR3 coding sequence is TGTGCCAGCACCCCGGGGGGAAACACAGATAAGCAGTATTTT.

J is TRBJ2-7 and V is TRBV5-3, with D perhaps TRBD2 (5 bases). TRBV5-3 is labeled an ORF, and its function is uncertain. V was shortened by 4 bases and J by 2 bases, with 19 bases between the two germline ends. This CDR3 is 16 amino acids long. CDR3 region: CARSAHREVVPYEQYF. The CDR3, as DNA: TGTGCCAGAAGCGCGCACCGGGAAGTTGTACCCTACGAGCAGTACTTC.